The 24 T cell receptor beta chains below were found in one sample sequenced in a study of cytomegalovirus exposure and HLA in healthy donors. The PCR employed 60 Vbeta primers together with 13 Jbeta primers. Sequencing was performed with immunoSEQ multiplex PCR; in TCRdb, only in-frame clones are kept and a portion is missing. The table lists more than 95,000 clones, 65% of them singletons. The source material was PBMCs. These receptors came from a woman aged 40 to 50 in good health and CMV-seropositive.

The rearrangement joins TRBV28 to TRBJ2-3, with 10 bases matching TRBD1. CDR3 size: 13 residues. Germline V CDR1 and CDR2: MDHEN, SYDVKM. V trimming: 6 bases; J trimming: 6 bases; junction bases outside the gene matches: 3. This CDR3 reads CASRGDRGDTQYF. CDR3 DNA: TGTGCCAGCAGAGGGGACAGGGGTGATACGCAGTATTTT. Full variable domain (rest looked up from reference TRBV28 and TRBJ2-3): DVKVTQSSRYLVKRTGEKVFLECVQDMDHENMFWYRQDPGLGLRLIYFSYDVKMKEKGDIPEGYSVSREKKERFSLILESASTNQTSMYLCASRGDRGDTQYFGPGTRLTVL.

The chain links TRBV5-4 to TRBJ1-2; 10 nucleotides match TRBD1. With V trimmed by 2 bases and J by 7 bases, 5 bases remained unmatched. Germline V lookup: CDR1 SGHNT, CDR2 YYREEE (reference sequence). This CDR3 has 14 amino acids. In DNA form, the CDR3 reads TGTGCCAGCAGCTTCAGGACAGGGGGGTCTGGCTACACCTTC. Its protein product is CASSFRTGGSGYTF.

This chain links TRBV2 with TRBJ1-3, with D possibly matching TRBD1 (5 bases). Germline lookup yields CDR1 SNHLY and CDR2 FYNNEI. The CDR3 runs to 17 residues. Trimming left V 3 bases short and J 0 bases short, with 15 bases between. This chain's CDR3 is CASSDRTGTGSGNTIYF. CDR3 bases: TGTGCCAGCAGTGATCGCACCGGGACTGGCTCTGGAAACACCATATATTTT.

The chain combines TRBV6-5 with TRBJ1-6; no definite D call. Per the germline V gene, CDR1 is MNHEY and CDR2 is SVGAGI. The CDR3 length is 13 residues. Deletions cut 3 bases from V and 7 bases from J, with 7 bases between. The CDR3 DNA follows: TGTGCCAGCAGTTATGAGCCCAATTCACCCCTCCACTTT. Its protein product is CASSYEPNSPLHF.

A single count supports this clone. The chain carries TRBV7-3 and TRBJ2-5; D possibly corresponds to TRBD1 (6 bases). CDR1 is SGHTA, CDR2 FQGTGA, per germline. V gave up 5 bases and J gave up 5 bases, with 15 bases separating them. This CDR3 has 14 amino acids. As DNA, the CDR3 is TGTGCCAGCAGCCCCGGCGGGCAGGGGGAGACCCAGTACTTC. Amino acids: CASSPGGQGETQYF. The variable domain in full, with the rest retrieved from reference TRBV7-3 and TRBJ2-5, is GAGVSQTPSNKVTEKGKYVELRCDPISGHTALYWYRQSLGQGPEFLIYFQGTGAADDSGLPNDRFFAVRPEGSVSTLKIQRTERGDSAVYLCASSPGGQGETQYFGPGTRLLVL.

The V and J genes are TRBV4-3 and TRBJ2-7; 14 nucleotides align to TRBD2. This CDR3 region has 16 residues. Germline V gives CDR1 LGHNA, CDR2 YSLEER. The V segment lost 4 bases and the J segment 6 bases; nucleotides outside the gene matches: 8. The CDR3 nucleotides read TGCGCCAGCAGCCCAACGGGACTAGCGGGAGTGGGCGAGCAGTACTTC. Translated: CASSPTGLAGVGEQYF.

The rearrangement joins TRBV7-8 to TRBJ2-3; the match to TRBD2 covers 10 bases. Germline CDR1 is SGHVS and CDR2 is FQNEAQ. The ends lost 5 bases at V and 2 bases at J; junction bases unmatched: 4. The CDR3 has 15 amino acids. Here the CDR3 DNA reads TGTGCCAGCAGCGTAGGACTAGCGGTCACAGATACGCAGTATTTT. Translated, it gives CASSVGLAVTDTQYF.

The gene calls are TRBV25-1 and TRBJ1-3; TRBD1 agrees at 9 bases. The CDR3 is 14 amino acids. V was clipped by 4 bases and J by 4 bases; unmatched bases: 2. Per germline, CDR1 MGHDK and CDR2 SYGVNS. The CDR3 sequence: CASSGGQGGNTIYF. In DNA form, the CDR3 reads TGTGCCAGCAGTGGGGGACAGGGCGGAAACACCATATATTTT.

This chain's CDR3 is CASSETSVDYEQYF. CDR3 DNA sequence: TGCGCCAGCAGCGAGACTAGCGTCGACTACGAGCAGTACTTC. V and J are TRBV5-1 and TRBJ2-7; 8 bases are shared with TRBD2. This CDR3 is built from 14 residues. Per the germline V gene, CDR1 is SGHRS and CDR2 is YFSETQ. With V trimmed by 4 bases and J by 3 bases, 6 bases remained unmatched.

The rearrangement uses TRBV19 and TRBJ2-1; D remains ambiguous. The CDR3 runs to 12 residues. Trimming left V 5 bases short and J 4 bases short, with 6 bases between. Germline loops: CDR1 LNHDA, CDR2 SQIVND (reference sequence). The CDR3 sequence: CASSFTYNEQFF. CDR3 in DNA: TGTGCCAGTAGTTTTACTTACAATGAGCAGTTCTTC.

The rearrangement uses TRBV28 and TRBJ1-2; the match to TRBD1 covers 7 bases. Germline CDR1 MDHEN, CDR2 SYDVKM. The CDR3 spans 14 residues. J gave up 4 bases and V 4 bases, and 6 bases lay outside the gene matches. CDR3: CASSSGTETYGYTF. CDR3 DNA sequence: TGTGCCAGCAGTTCGGGGACAGAAACCTATGGCTACACCTTC.

V gene TRBV23-1 combines with J gene TRBJ2-1; 10 nucleotides align to TRBD2. TRBV23-1 is labeled an ORF, and its function is uncertain. The length of the CDR3 is 14 residues. V lost 4 bases, J lost 10 bases, and 7 bases stayed unmatched. DNA for the CDR3: TGCGCCAGCAGTCGTAAGCGGGAGGGCGACGAGCAGTTCTTC. The encoded protein is CASSRKREGDEQFF.

The rearrangement uses TRBV5-1 and TRBJ2-3; D possibly corresponds to TRBD2 (6 bases). Germline V gene lookup returns CDR1 SGHRS and CDR2 YFSETQ. V lost 2 bases to trimming and J lost 6 bases, with 13 bases between them. CDR3 size: 14 residues. The CDR3 sequence: CASSFPGEWDTQYF. CDR3 in DNA: TGCGCCAGCAGCTTCCCGGGGGAGTGGGATACGCAGTATTTT.

The chain combines TRBV27 with TRBJ2-3, with 7 positions matching TRBD2. Germline CDR1 MNHEY, CDR2 SMNVEV (reference sequence). The CDR3 consists of 15 residues. With V trimmed by 7 bases and J by 4 bases, 11 bases remained unmatched. The CDR3 spells CASKRTGGPADTQYF. The CDR3 DNA sequence: TGTGCCAGCAAGAGAACGGGAGGCCCTGCAGATACGCAGTATTTT.

The sample holds a few counts of this clone. The genes are TRBV6-5 and TRBJ2-5, with 10 bases matching TRBD1. CDR3 length equals 15 residues. Germline V gene sequence: CDR1 MNHEY, CDR2 SVGAGI. Trimming took 0 bases from V and 5 from J; bases not matched to a gene: 3. The DNA for the CDR3 is TGTGCCAGCAGTTACTCGGACAGGGGGATGGAGACCCAGTACTTC. This gives the protein CASSYSDRGMETQYF.

The chain is built from TRBV19 and TRBJ2-7, with D perhaps matching TRBD1 (6 bases). Germline values: CDR1 LNHDA, CDR2 SQIVND (reference sequence). This CDR3 comprises 12 residues. This chain's CDR3 is CAVKGDSYEQYF. CDR3 coding DNA: TGTGCTGTGAAGGGGGACTCCTACGAGCAGTACTTC.

The chain has TRBV4-3 and TRBJ2-7; TRBD1 agrees at 10 bases. Trimming at V came to 0 bases and at J to 4 bases, leaving 9 bases not matched to a gene. Germline assignment: CDR1 LGHNA and CDR2 YSLEER. This CDR3 has 17 residues. Here the CDR3 reads CASSQDIGGTGAYEQYF. The CDR3 bases are TGCGCCAGCAGCCAAGATATTGGGGGGACAGGGGCTTACGAGCAGTACTTC.

The chain recombines TRBV7-9 with TRBJ2-3; D perhaps matches TRBD1 (6 bases). Trimming left V 5 bases short and J 3 bases short, with 9 bases between. Germline V lookup: CDR1 SEHNR, CDR2 FQNEAQ (reference sequence). CDR3 length equals 13 residues. The CDR3, as DNA: TGTGCCAGCAGCCCGACAGGAACAGATACGCAGTATTTT. Translation: CASSPTGTDTQYF.

This rearrangement joins TRBV27 to TRBJ2-5; tentative D call: TRBD2 (5 bases). Germline V gene data show CDR1 as MNHEY and CDR2 as SMNVEV (reference sequence). Trimming stripped 8 bases from V and 3 bases from J, with 16 bases between. The CDR3 has 14 amino acids. CDR3: CASAPDSAKETQYF. The CDR3 DNA is TGTGCCAGCGCCCCTGATAGCGCGAAAGAGACCCAGTACTTC.

The chain recombines TRBV11-2 with TRBJ2-2; 7 bases match TRBD1. The ends lost 3 bases at V and 4 bases at J; junction bases unmatched: 17. The CDR3 contains 19 residues. The germline CDR1 and CDR2 sequences are SGHAT and FQNNGV. For the CDR3, the DNA is TGTGCCAGCAGCTTGCAGGGGGTGGTCGCTAACATACTCACCGGGGAGCTGTTTTTT. Encoded protein: CASSLQGVVANILTGELFF.

This chain's CDR3 is CAVGARMNTEAFF. In nucleotides, the CDR3 is TGTGCCGTAGGGGCTAGGATGAACACTGAAGCTTTCTTT. The chain combines TRBV7-9 with TRBJ1-1, with a possible D match to TRBD1 (5 bases). Trimming cost V 11 bases and J 0 bases, with 13 bases left between them. This CDR3 contains 13 residues. The germline V gene encodes CDR1 SEHNR and CDR2 FQNEAQ (reference sequence).

The CDR3 nucleotides are TGCGCCAGCAGCCAAACTCTGGTGAGTGGCAATCAGCCCCAGCATTTT. Translation: CASSQTLVSGNQPQHF. The chain uses TRBV4-1 and TRBJ1-5, with unresolved D. The CDR3 runs 16 residues. Deletions cut 2 bases from V and 2 bases from J, with 13 bases between. Germline V gene sequence: CDR1 MGHRA, CDR2 YSYEKL.

CDR3 amino acids: CASSLATASGRSEQYF. CDR3 coding DNA: TGTGCCAGCAGCTTAGCGACCGCTAGCGGGAGATCCGAGCAGTACTTC. V gene TRBV7-8 combines with J gene TRBJ2-7, with 10 bases lining up with TRBD2. Germline lookup yields CDR1 SGHVS and CDR2 FQNEAQ. The CDR3 runs 16 residues. V lost 0 bases, J lost 6 bases, and 8 bases stayed unmatched.

This clone came up a few times. At the DNA level, this CDR3 is encoded by other sequences in the same sample as well. V and J are TRBV19 and TRBJ1-1; D call uncertain. With 1 base removed from V and 1 base from J, the gap between germline ends came to 4 bases. CDR3 size: 13 residues. Per germline, CDR1 LNHDA and CDR2 SQIVND (reference sequence). CDR3 amino acids: CASSIGPNTEAFF. CDR3 nucleotide sequence: TGTGCCAGTAGTATAGGGCCGAACACTGAAGCTTTCTTT.